This T cell receptor beta chain was captured in a study of T cells in Graves' hyperthyroidism and ophthalmopathy. TCR beta CDR3 regions were amplified from RNA transcripts. During a first-round RT-PCR of the TCR CDR3, the HTBI primer set was used. Via MiXCR, TCRdb re-called the multiplex PCR reads, giving one row per CDR3 protein. The sample carries hundreds of thousands of distinct CDR3 sequences, approximately 17% recorded once. CDR1 is MNHEY and CDR2 is SMNVEV in the germline V gene (reference sequence). V lost 7 bases, J lost 5 bases, and 8 bases stayed unmatched. This CDR3 has 15 residues. This clonotype has just a few counts.

Sequencing used blood. The chain couples TRBV27 to TRBJ2-2; TRBD2 agrees at 9 bases. This TCR was recovered from a woman aged 18-35 years with Graves' ophthalmopathy. For the CDR3, the DNA is TGTGCCAGCAAGGGTAGCGGGAGTGGAACCGGGGAGCTGTTTTTT. It translates to CASKGSGSGTGELFF.